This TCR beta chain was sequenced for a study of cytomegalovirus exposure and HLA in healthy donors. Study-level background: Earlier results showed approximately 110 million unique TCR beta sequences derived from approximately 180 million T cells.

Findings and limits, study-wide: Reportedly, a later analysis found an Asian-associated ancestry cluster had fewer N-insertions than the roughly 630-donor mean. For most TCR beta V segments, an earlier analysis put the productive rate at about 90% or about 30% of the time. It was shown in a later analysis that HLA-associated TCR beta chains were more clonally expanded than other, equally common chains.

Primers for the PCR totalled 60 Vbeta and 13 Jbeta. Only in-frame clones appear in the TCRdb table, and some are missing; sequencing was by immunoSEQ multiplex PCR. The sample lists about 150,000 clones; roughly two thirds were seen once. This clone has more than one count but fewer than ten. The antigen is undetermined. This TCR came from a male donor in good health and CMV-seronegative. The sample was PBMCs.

The CDR3 DNA reads TGTGCCAGCAGTTTTTCAGGGGGACATCAGCCCCAGCATTTT. Its protein product is CASSFSGGHQPQHF. The chain joins TRBV27 to TRBJ1-5, with TRBD1 matching over 7 bases. The CDR3 has 14 amino acids. V was clipped by 3 bases and J by 5 bases; unmatched bases: 4. From germline, CDR1 is MNHEY and CDR2 SMNVEV (reference sequence).